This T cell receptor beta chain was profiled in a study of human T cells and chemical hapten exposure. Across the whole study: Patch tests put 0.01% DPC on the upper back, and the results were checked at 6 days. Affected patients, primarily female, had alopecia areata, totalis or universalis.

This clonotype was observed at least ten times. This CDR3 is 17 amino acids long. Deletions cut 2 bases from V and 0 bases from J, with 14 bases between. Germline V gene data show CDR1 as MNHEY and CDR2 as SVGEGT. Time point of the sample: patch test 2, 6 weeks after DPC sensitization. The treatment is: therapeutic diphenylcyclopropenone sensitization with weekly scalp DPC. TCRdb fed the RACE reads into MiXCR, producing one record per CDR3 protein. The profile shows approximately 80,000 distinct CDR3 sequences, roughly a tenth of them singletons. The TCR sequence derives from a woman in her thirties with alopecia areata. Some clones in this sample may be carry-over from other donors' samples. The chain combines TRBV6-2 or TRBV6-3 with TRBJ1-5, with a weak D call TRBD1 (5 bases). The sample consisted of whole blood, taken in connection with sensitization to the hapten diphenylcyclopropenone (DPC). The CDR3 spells CASSYGRGRYSNQPQHF. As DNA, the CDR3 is TGTGCCAGCAGTTACGGGAGGGGCCGTTATAGCAATCAGCCCCAGCATTTT.